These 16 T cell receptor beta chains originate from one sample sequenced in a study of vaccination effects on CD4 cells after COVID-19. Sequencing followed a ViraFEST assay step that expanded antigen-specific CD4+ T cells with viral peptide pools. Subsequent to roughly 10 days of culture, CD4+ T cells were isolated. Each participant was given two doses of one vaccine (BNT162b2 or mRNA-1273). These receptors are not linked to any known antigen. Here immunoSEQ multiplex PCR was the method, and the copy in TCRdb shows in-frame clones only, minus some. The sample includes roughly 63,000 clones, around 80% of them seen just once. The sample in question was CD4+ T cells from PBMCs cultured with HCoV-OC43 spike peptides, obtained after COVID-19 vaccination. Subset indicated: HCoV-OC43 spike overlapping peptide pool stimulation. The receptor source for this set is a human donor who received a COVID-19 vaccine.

The CDR3 protein is CASGIGRSYEQYV. CDR3 nucleotide sequence: TGTGCCAGCGGGATAGGTAGGTCCTACGAGCAGTACGTC. This chain uses TRBV2 with TRBJ2-7, with D unclear. Trimming took off 8 bases at V and 1 base at J, with 12 bases between the two ends. There are 13 residues in the CDR3. Germline V lookup: CDR1 SNHLY, CDR2 FYNNEI.

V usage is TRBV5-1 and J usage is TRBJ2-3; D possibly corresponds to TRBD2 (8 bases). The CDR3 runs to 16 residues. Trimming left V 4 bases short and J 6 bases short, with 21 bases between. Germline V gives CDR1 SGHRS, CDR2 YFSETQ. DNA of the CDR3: TGCGCCAGCAGCCTACAGGGGAGCGGGGGATTGGATACGCAGTATTTT. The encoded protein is CASSLQGSGGLDTQYF.

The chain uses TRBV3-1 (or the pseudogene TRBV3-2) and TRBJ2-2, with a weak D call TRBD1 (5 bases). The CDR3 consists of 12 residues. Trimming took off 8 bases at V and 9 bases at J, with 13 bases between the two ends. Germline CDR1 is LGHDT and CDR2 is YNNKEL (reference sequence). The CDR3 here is CASQPGSRELFF. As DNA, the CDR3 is TGTGCCAGCCAACCAGGGTCGAGGGAGCTGTTTTTT.

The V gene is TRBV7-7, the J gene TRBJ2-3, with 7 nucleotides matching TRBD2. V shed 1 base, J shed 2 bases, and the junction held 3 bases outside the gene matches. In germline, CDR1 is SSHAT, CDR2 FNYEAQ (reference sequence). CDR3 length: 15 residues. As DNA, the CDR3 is TGTGCCAGCAGCTTAGGAGCGGGGCTCACAGATACGCAGTATTTT. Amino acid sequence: CASSLGAGLTDTQYF.

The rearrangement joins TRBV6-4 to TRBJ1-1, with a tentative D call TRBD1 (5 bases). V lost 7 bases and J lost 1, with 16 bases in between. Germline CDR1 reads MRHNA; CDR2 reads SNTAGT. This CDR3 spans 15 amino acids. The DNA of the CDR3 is TGTGCCAGCACTGTCGATACAGGTTGGAACACTGAAGCTTTCTTT. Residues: CASTVDTGWNTEAFF.

The CDR3: CASGLVIDGQTALLVNQPQHF. DNA of the CDR3: TGTGCTAGTGGTTTGGTAATTGACGGACAGACAGCTCTGTTGGTCAATCAGCCCCAGCATTTT. The chain is built from TRBV12-5 and TRBJ1-5, with D possibly matching TRBD1 (6 bases). Trimming removed 0 bases at V and 3 bases at J, with 27 bases between. Germline V gene sequence: CDR1 LGHNT, CDR2 FRNRAP. The CDR3 consists of 21 residues.

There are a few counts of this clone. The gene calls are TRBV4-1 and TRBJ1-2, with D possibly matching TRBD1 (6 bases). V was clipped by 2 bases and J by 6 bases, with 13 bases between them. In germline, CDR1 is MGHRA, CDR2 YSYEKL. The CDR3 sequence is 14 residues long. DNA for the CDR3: TGCGCCAGCAGCCAAATTGGACAGAGGCATGGCTACACCTTC. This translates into CASSQIGQRHGYTF.

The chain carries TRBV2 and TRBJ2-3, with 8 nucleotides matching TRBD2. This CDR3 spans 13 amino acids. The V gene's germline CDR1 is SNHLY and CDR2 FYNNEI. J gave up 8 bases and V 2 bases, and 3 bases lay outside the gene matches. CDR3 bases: TGTGCCAGCAGTGAACCCGGGGGGGGTACGCAGTATTTT. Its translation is CASSEPGGGTQYF. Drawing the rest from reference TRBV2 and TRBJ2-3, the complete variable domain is EPEVTQTPSHQVTQMGQEVILRCVPISNHLYFYWYRQILGQKVEFLVSFYNNEISEKSEIFDDQFSVERPDGSNFTLKIRSTKLEDSAMYFCASSEPGGGTQYFGPGTRLTVL.

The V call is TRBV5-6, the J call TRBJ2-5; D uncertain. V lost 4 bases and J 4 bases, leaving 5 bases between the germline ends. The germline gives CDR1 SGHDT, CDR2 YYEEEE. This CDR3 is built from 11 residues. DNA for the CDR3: TGTGCCAGCAGCATCACAGAGACCCAGTACTTC. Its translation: CASSITETQYF.

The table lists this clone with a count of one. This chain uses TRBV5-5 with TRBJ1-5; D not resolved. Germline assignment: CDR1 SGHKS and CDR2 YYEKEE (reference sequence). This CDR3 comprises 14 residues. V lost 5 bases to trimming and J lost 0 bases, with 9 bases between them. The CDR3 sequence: CASSSVNSNQPQHF. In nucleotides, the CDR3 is TGTGCCAGCAGTTCGGTGAATAGCAATCAGCCCCAGCATTTT. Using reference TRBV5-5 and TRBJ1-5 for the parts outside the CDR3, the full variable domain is DAGVTQSPTHLIKTRGQQVTLRCSPISGHKSVSWYQQVLGQGPQFIFQYYEKEERGRGNFPDRFSARQFPNYSSELNVNALLLGDSALYLCASSSVNSNQPQHFGDGTRLSIL.

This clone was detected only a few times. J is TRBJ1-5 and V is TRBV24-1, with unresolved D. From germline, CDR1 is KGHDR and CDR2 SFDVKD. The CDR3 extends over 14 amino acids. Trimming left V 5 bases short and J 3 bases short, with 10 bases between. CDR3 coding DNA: TGTGCCACCAGTGCCGGGTCCGACAATCAGCCCCAGCATTTT. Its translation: CATSAGSDNQPQHF.

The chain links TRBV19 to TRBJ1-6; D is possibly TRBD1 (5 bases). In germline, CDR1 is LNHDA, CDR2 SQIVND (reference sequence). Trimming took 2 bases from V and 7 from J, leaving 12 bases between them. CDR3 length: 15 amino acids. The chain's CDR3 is CASSIKSRGNSPLHF. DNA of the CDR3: TGTGCCAGTAGTATAAAGTCTCGGGGCAATTCACCCCTCCACTTT.

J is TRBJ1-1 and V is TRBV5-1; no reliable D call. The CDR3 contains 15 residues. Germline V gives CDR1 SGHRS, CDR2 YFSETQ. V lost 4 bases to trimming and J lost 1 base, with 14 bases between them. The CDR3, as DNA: TGCGCCAGCAGCCCCCTGGTGAGTCGGAACACTGAAGCTTTCTTT. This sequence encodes CASSPLVSRNTEAFF.

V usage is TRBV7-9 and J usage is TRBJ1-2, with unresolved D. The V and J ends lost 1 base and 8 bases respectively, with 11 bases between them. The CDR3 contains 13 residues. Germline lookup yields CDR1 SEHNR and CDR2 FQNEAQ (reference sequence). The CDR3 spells CASSLDTGWGYTF. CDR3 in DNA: TGTGCCAGCAGCTTAGATACGGGTTGGGGCTACACCTTC.

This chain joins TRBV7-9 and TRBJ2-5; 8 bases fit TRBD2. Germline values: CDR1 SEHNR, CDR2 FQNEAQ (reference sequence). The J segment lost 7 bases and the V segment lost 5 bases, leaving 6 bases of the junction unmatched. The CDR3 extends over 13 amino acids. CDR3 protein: CASSPSGPGTQYF. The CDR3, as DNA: TGTGCCAGCAGCCCTAGCGGGCCCGGGACCCAGTACTTC.

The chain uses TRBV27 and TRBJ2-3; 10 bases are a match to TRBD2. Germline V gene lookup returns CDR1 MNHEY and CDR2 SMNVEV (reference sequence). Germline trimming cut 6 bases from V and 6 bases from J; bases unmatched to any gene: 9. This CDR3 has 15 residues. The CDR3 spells CASSLGGLAWDTQYF. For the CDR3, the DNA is TGTGCCAGCAGCCTAGGGGGACTAGCGTGGGATACGCAGTATTTT.